This record covers a single TCR beta chain. The TCRbeta library incorporated unique molecular identifiers. TCRdb re-called the PCR reads through MiXCR, storing one row per CDR3 protein. This repertoire shows approximately 490,000 distinct CDR3 sequences, approximately 12% found once; its top ten account for about 5.4%. The sample belongs to a study of T-cell reconstitution after alpha-beta-depleted transplantation in children. V lost 0 bases and J lost 9; bases outside the gene matches: 7. CDR1 and CDR2 from the germline V gene are ENHRY and SYGVKD. This CDR3 contains 17 residues. This TCR derives from a human donor who donated a stem cell graft to a child with combined immunodeficiency. The rearrangement joins TRBV10-3 to TRBJ2-1, with TRBD2 matching over 14 bases. Sample: PBMCs from the stem cell graft donor, taken from the stem cell graft. CDR3 region: CAISESTRLAGGGEQFF. CDR3 in DNA: TGTGCCATCAGTGAGTCGACCCGACTAGCGGGGGGGGGTGAGCAGTTCTTC.